The 27 T cell receptor beta chains below all came from one sample that was sequenced in a study of beta chain features in type 1 diabetes. The sequenced template was cDNA made from the entire isolated RNA. Clones were read by immunoSEQ multiplex PCR, and TCRdb kept only the in-frame ones, dropping some. Among some 150,000 clones listed, roughly 11% were seen once. The specimen was central memory CD4+ T cells from blood. These receptors were taken from a young man in good health.

This clone was detected ten times or more. The genes are TRBV28 and TRBJ1-4; 8 bases agree with TRBD1. After removal of 7 bases from V and 7 bases from J, the junction contained 11 bases not matched to a gene. Germline V lookup: CDR1 MDHEN, CDR2 SYDVKM. The CDR3 runs to 15 residues. CDR3 DNA: TGTGCCAGCACCCCATCGACAGGGGCAAGTGAAAAACTGTTTTTT. This gives the protein CASTPSTGASEKLFF.

This clone was detected only a few times. V and J are TRBV29-1 and TRBJ1-1; D is ambiguous. V was trimmed by 4 bases and J by 1 base, leaving 10 bases between them. CDR1 is SQVTM and CDR2 is ANQGSEA in the germline V gene. The CDR3 consists of 13 residues. The CDR3 protein is CSVVRDTNTEAFF. The CDR3, as DNA: TGCAGCGTTGTGAGGGATACGAACACTGAAGCTTTCTTT.

This clone was counted only a few times. The genes are TRBV10-3 and TRBJ2-5, with a tentative D call TRBD2 (5 bases). The germline V and J ends were trimmed by 5 bases and 11 bases, with 12 bases remaining between them. The germline gives CDR1 ENHRY, CDR2 SYGVKD. The CDR3 is 11 residues long. Written as DNA, the CDR3 is TGTGCCATCAGTCAGGACTCGCAACAGTACTTC. Residues: CAISQDSQQYF.

The sample holds a few counts of this clone. Here the CDR3 reads CASSLHGTFVNTEAFF. Here the CDR3 DNA reads TGTGCCAGCAGCTTACACGGGACCTTCGTGAACACTGAAGCTTTCTTT. The gene calls are TRBV11-2 and TRBJ1-1; D possibly corresponds to TRBD1 (5 bases). This CDR3 contains 16 residues. CDR1 is SGHAT and CDR2 is FQNNGV in the germline V gene. Trimming removed 2 bases from V and 0 bases from J, with 13 bases in between.

This clone occurred a few times. The chain links TRBV2 to TRBJ2-3, with D unresolved. This CDR3 spans 15 amino acids. Trimming took off 6 bases at V and 0 bases at J, with 13 bases between the two ends. CDR1 is SNHLY and CDR2 is FYNNEI in the germline V gene. CDR3 region: CASREQSLSTDTQYF. CDR3 in DNA: TGTGCCAGCAGGGAACAGTCCTTAAGCACAGATACGCAGTATTTT. Combining the CDR3 with reference TRBV2 and TRBJ2-3 gives the whole variable domain EPEVTQTPSHQVTQMGQEVILRCVPISNHLYFYWYRQILGQKVEFLVSFYNNEISEKSEIFDDQFSVERPDGSNFTLKIRSTKLEDSAMYFCASREQSLSTDTQYFGPGTRLTVL.

This chain uses TRBV18 with TRBJ1-2; 10 nucleotides line up with TRBD1. The CDR3 is 18 amino acids. V lost 5 bases to trimming and J lost 3 bases; unmatched junction nucleotides: 15. Per the germline V gene, CDR1 is KGHSH and CDR2 is LQKENI. The CDR3 region is CASSTNRRQGAQDYGYTF. CDR3 nucleotide sequence: TGTGCCAGCTCAACGAACCGCCGACAGGGGGCGCAGGACTATGGCTACACCTTC.

This chain uses TRBV25-1 with TRBJ1-4, with D tentatively TRBD1 (5 bases). The CDR3 runs to 16 residues. Trimming left V 4 bases short and J 7 bases short, with 19 bases between. The germline V gene encodes CDR1 MGHDK and CDR2 SYGVNS. CDR3 in DNA: TGTGCCAGCAGTGTATGGTCGCGGGGCGCGGGTGAAAAACTGTTTTTT. This gives the protein CASSVWSRGAGEKLFF.

This clone appeared a few times. The chain carries TRBV6-5 and TRBJ2-2; a weak D match, TRBD2 (7 bases). Germline V gene lookup returns CDR1 MNHEY and CDR2 SVGAGI. The ends were cut back, 5 bases at V and 5 bases at J, with 15 bases in the middle. This CDR3 region has 15 residues. The CDR3 sequence: CASSGRGARTGELFF. CDR3 sequence (DNA): TGTGCCAGCAGTGGGAGGGGGGCAAGAACCGGGGAGCTGTTTTTT.

This clone came up many times. The chain joins TRBV7-2 to TRBJ1-2; D possibly corresponds to TRBD1 (5 bases). Germline CDR1 is SGHTA and CDR2 is FQGNSA. This CDR3 is built from 14 residues. V was pared by 0 bases and J by 0 bases, with 5 bases between. The CDR3: CASSLARANYGYTF. In DNA form, the CDR3 reads TGTGCCAGCAGCTTAGCCAGGGCTAACTATGGCTACACCTTC.

The V call is TRBV29-1, the J call TRBJ1-2; the D is unclear. The CDR3 covers 15 residues. The V and J ends lost 6 bases and 3 bases respectively, with 20 bases between them. The V gene's germline CDR1 is SQVTM and CDR2 ANQGSEA. CDR3 loop: CSVYIWPGGDYGYTF. The CDR3 bases are TGCAGCGTCTACATTTGGCCGGGCGGTGACTATGGCTACACCTTC.

This chain uses TRBV5-1 with TRBJ2-4; 9 bases are a match to TRBD1. This CDR3 region has 16 residues. Unmatched junction bases numbered 10, after V lost 9 bases and J lost 0 bases. The germline CDR1 and CDR2 sequences are SGHRS and YFSETQ. CDR3 residues: CATGTGMREAKNIQYF. The CDR3 region has the DNA TGCGCCACCGGGACAGGGATGAGGGAAGCCAAAAACATTCAGTACTTC.

This clone was observed a few times. The V call is TRBV6-6, the J call TRBJ2-1; D gene ambiguous. CDR3 size: 11 residues. Between the trimmed V and J ends, which lost 6 bases and 10 bases, there was a span of 10 bases. Germline values: CDR1 MNHNY, CDR2 SVGAGI (reference sequence). CDR3 sequence: CASSPGREQFF. CDR3 bases: TGTGCCAGCAGCCCCGGACGGGAGCAGTTCTTC.

The chain is built from TRBV20-1 and TRBJ1-1, with 7 bases identical to TRBD1. This CDR3 has 10 residues. J lost 11 bases, V lost 5 bases, and 5 bases had no gene match. Germline CDR1 is DFQATT and CDR2 is SNEGSKA (reference sequence). The CDR3 coding sequence is TGCAGTGCTGTACAGGGGATGGCTTTCTTT. Residues: CSAVQGMAFF.

The chain has TRBV5-4 and TRBJ2-3, with 7 bases lining up with TRBD2. With V trimmed by 0 bases and J by 4 bases, 2 bases remained unmatched. The CDR3 extends over 14 amino acids. CDR1 is SGHNT and CDR2 is YYREEE in the germline V gene (reference sequence). The CDR3 is CASSLGLAADTQYF. CDR3 sequence (DNA): TGTGCCAGCAGCTTGGGACTAGCAGCAGATACGCAGTATTTT. Using reference TRBV5-4 and TRBJ2-3 for the parts outside the CDR3, the full variable domain is ETGVTQSPTHLIKTRGQQVTLRCSSQSGHNTVSWYQQALGQGPQFIFQYYREEENGRGNFPPRFSGLQFPNYSSELNVNALELDDSALYLCASSLGLAADTQYFGPGTRLTVL.

This clone was picked up a small number of times. The V call is TRBV7-3, the J call TRBJ2-1; perhaps TRBD2 as D (5 bases). Between the trimmed V and J ends, which lost 5 bases and 0 bases, there was a span of 11 bases. This CDR3 contains 15 residues. Per germline, CDR1 SGHTA and CDR2 FQGTGA. The CDR3 sequence: CASSRSAGSYNEQFF. The CDR3 region has the DNA TGTGCCAGCAGCCGTAGCGCGGGCTCCTACAATGAGCAGTTCTTC.

This clone was counted between two and nine times. This chain links TRBV29-1 with TRBJ2-4; D not resolved. Germline CDR1 reads SQVTM; CDR2 reads ANQGSEA. Between the trimmed V and J ends, which lost 3 bases and 0 bases, there was a span of 9 bases. This CDR3 has 14 amino acids. The chain's CDR3 is CSVDFGVAKNIQYF. Written as DNA, the CDR3 is TGCAGCGTTGATTTTGGGGTAGCCAAAAACATTCAGTACTTC.

V gene TRBV9 combines with J gene TRBJ2-7, with 9 bases identical to TRBD2. CDR1 and CDR2 from the germline V gene are SGDLS and YYNGEE. The CDR3 loop spans 15 amino acids. Losses at the gene ends were 3 bases for V and 2 bases for J; bases not matched to a gene: 6. CDR3 protein: CASSASSGTAYEQYF. The CDR3 DNA reads TGTGCCAGCAGCGCTTCTAGCGGGACCGCCTACGAGCAGTACTTC.

CDR3 sequence: CASSGGLLEETQYF. DNA for the CDR3: TGCGCCAGCAGCGGGGGACTATTGGAGGAGACCCAGTACTTC. The chain uses TRBV5-1 and TRBJ2-5; TRBD2 aligns across 7 bases. Germline assignment: CDR1 SGHRS and CDR2 YFSETQ. The ends lost 4 bases at V and 5 bases at J; junction bases unmatched: 8. The CDR3 length is 14 residues. Filled out from reference TRBV5-1 and TRBJ2-5, the complete variable domain reads KAGVTQTPRYLIKTRGQQVTLSCSPISGHRSVSWYQQTPGQGLQFLFEYFSETQRNKGNFPGRFSGRQFSNSRSEMNVSTLELGDSALYLCASSGGLLEETQYFGPGTRLLVL.

There are a few counts of this clone. The chain employs TRBV5-1 and TRBJ1-2; D call uncertain. The CDR3 covers 13 residues. The germline gives CDR1 SGHRS, CDR2 YFSETQ. V was trimmed by 0 bases and J by 3 bases, leaving 6 bases between them. The CDR3 sequence is CASSLEAYYGYTF. Here the CDR3 DNA reads TGCGCCAGCAGCTTGGAAGCGTACTATGGCTACACCTTC.

The chain carries TRBV6-5 and TRBJ2-7; D is uncertain. Germline values: CDR1 MNHEY, CDR2 SVGAGI. The CDR3 runs 16 residues. The ends were cut back, 0 bases at V and 2 bases at J, with 14 bases in the middle. For the CDR3, the DNA is TGTGCCAGCAGTTACTCCGCGGTCGGCCGAGCCTACGAGCAGTACTTC. It yields the protein CASSYSAVGRAYEQYF.

A few counts support this clone. The V gene is TRBV7-3, the J gene TRBJ2-3; 8 bases are shared with TRBD1. The CDR3 is 16 amino acids. With 5 bases clipped from V and 1 base from J, the junction kept 8 bases outside the gene matches. CDR1 is SGHTA and CDR2 is FQGTGA in the germline V gene. The CDR3, as DNA: TGTGCCAGCAGCACTAGGACAGGGACGGGCACAGATACGCAGTATTTT. It translates to CASSTRTGTGTDTQYF.

The chain joins TRBV5-1 to TRBJ1-2; 7 nucleotides align to TRBD1. Germline V gives CDR1 SGHRS, CDR2 YFSETQ. V was pared by 5 bases and J by 3 bases, with 7 bases of the junction left unmatched. CDR3 length: 14 residues. Here the CDR3 DNA reads TGCGCCAGCAGGCGACAGGGAGAGGACTATGGCTACACCTTC. As protein: CASRRQGEDYGYTF.

V gene TRBV9 combines with J gene TRBJ2-2, with TRBD1 matching 8 bases. The CDR3 runs to 14 residues. Germline trimming cut 8 bases from V and 5 bases from J; bases unmatched to any gene: 8. Germline CDR1 and CDR2: SGDLS and YYNGEE. This CDR3 reads CARVRDRGTGELFF. The CDR3 DNA is TGTGCCAGGGTCCGAGACAGGGGAACCGGGGAGCTGTTTTTT.

This clone was counted only a few times. The V call is TRBV27, the J call TRBJ1-6; maybe TRBD1 (6 bases). Between the trimmed V and J ends, which lost 4 bases and 10 bases, there was a span of 14 bases. Germline loops: CDR1 MNHEY, CDR2 SMNVEV (reference sequence). The CDR3 contains 14 residues. The CDR3 here is CASSSTGSGSPLHF. CDR3 nucleotide sequence: TGTGCCAGCAGTTCGACAGGTTCCGGATCACCCCTCCACTTT.

The chain joins TRBV11-2 to TRBJ2-5; 9 nucleotides align to TRBD2. From germline, CDR1 is SGHAT and CDR2 FQNNGV. CDR3 size: 15 residues. Unmatched junction bases numbered 9, after V lost 6 bases and J lost 4 bases. CDR3 region: CASSFSGGLRETQYF. The CDR3, as DNA: TGTGCCAGCAGTTTTAGCGGGGGTTTACGAGAGACCCAGTACTTC.

The rearrangement links TRBV7-2 to TRBJ2-7, with 10 bases matching TRBD2. The V gene's germline CDR1 is SGHTA and CDR2 FQGNSA. The length of the CDR3 is 16 residues. V gave up 2 bases and J gave up 4 bases; unmatched junction bases: 8. CDR3 region: CASSLLVSSGSYEQYF. CDR3 sequence (DNA): TGTGCCAGCAGCTTACTTGTTTCTAGCGGGAGTTACGAGCAGTACTTC.

The rearrangement joins TRBV29-1 to TRBJ2-1; 7 bases are shared with TRBD1. The V segment lost 7 bases and the J segment 4 bases; nucleotides outside the gene matches: 10. The CDR3 is 14 residues long. CDR1 is SQVTM and CDR2 is ANQGSEA in the germline V gene. The chain's CDR3 is CSEILDRAYNEQFF. CDR3 sequence (DNA): TGCAGCGAGATCCTCGACAGGGCATACAATGAGCAGTTCTTC.